This TCR beta chain was found in a study of shared clonotypes between healthy human individuals (dated by TCRdb to about 2020). Study-wide context: Three men and two women, aged 18 to 49 years, made up the cohort. For each donor, CD4 naive and CD4 memory were each run on three plates, CD8 naive on two plates, and CD8 memory on one plate. Blood TCR repertoires of a handful of healthy adults were deeply sequenced to estimate repertoire size and the extent of clonotype sharing between individuals. To increase sequencing depth and limit assay-specific biases, different laboratories used diverse techniques to prepare libraries and sequence TCR repertoires. Each donor's leukapheresis produced roughly between roughly 0.85 and 9.5 billion PBMCs.

Healthy HIV-negative adults with no recently reported acute infections or vaccinations were included as donors. Only Caucasian adults living in Nashville, Tennessee, USA were represented among the donors. CD4+ T cells were enriched through magnetic negative selection, after which naive cells were positively selected on CD45RA and the remaining negative fraction served as the memory subset. After blood collection by leukapheresis, PBMCs were isolated using Ficoll-Histopaque density gradient centrifugation and then cryopreserved in the vapor phase of liquid nitrogen. Purity and quantity of every magnetically sorted T cell population were checked by analytical flow cytometry. Each sorted fraction had its genomic DNA isolated and then quantified by UV absorbance on a Nanodrop 2000c. For this clone: The target of this receptor is not known. Base qualities were left out, and no much larger clone turns up one base away.

From the cysteine up to the phenylalanine, the CDR3 has a length of 16 residues. Just CDR3 DNA is preserved here, 48 bases in frame from base 1. Here V drops 5 bases and J drops 2 bases, and the junction holds 11 bases not matched to any gene. From the germline V gene, CDR1 is SGHTA and CDR2 is FQGNSA. TCR CDR3 regions were amplified from genomic DNA by multiplex PCR using the deep immunoSEQ assay. For each cell subset, the extracted genomic DNA was distributed evenly across all wells of several immunoSEQ 96-well plates, and each plate served as one replicate. For sorted subsets, roughly 200 ng of genomic DNA, equivalent to some 30,000 T cell genomes, went into each replicate PCR. Purified libraries were measured with a Qubit 3.0 fluorometer, size-checked on a Bioanalyzer 2100, and measured again with the KAPA Library Quantification kit. Every immunoSEQ 96-well plate was sequenced on a dedicated single-read 150-cycle Illumina NextSeq 550 flow cell. The paper's processing steps were these. The immunoSEQ output contained only junctional sequences without quality scores, so filtering could not match that applied to full-length reads. To assign V/J genes and CDR3, sequences were annotated against IMGT germline references using PyIR, a Python wrapper for IgBLAST v1.9. Reads were removed for weak V/J assignments (E-value above 1e-6), missing CDR3, stop codons, out-of-frame junctions, or ambiguous translated residues. A V3J clonotype was defined by an identical inferred V gene, J gene, and CDR3 amino acid sequence. To compute the percentage overlap between repertoires, the number of shared unique clonotypes was divided by the size of the smaller repertoire. RTK rarefaction, the Chao1 estimator, and Recon v2.1 estimates of unobserved clonotypes were used to assess repertoire richness. Generation probabilities for all TCRbeta clonotypes obtained by the gDNA method from four donors were computed using OLGA. TCRdb re-hosts the immuneACCESS table, in-frame sequences only. Its copies lack some clones; in the studies checked, an unresolved V gene accounts for under half of them, and the cause for the rest is not known. That table furnishes V, J and clone size, whereas the DNA furnished D and trimming. This sample has more than 2,000,000 clones in its table, and 85% to 95% of those were observed once. Clones ranked in the top ten supply approximately 0.4% of the sample.

Study-wide conclusions, independent of this receptor: Compared with non-shared clonotypes, clonotypes shared by all four sorted-subset donors had higher generation probabilities. Roughly 5% of naive CD4, 3.5% of naive CD8, roughly 2.5% of memory CD4, and 0.4% of memory CD8 clonotypes were shared across a few donors. Only blood was sampled, and tissue TCR repertoires likely differ from those in blood. Even with the large sequencing depth, rarefaction of the sorted-subset datasets indicated that sequencing was incomplete. Because the study included a small number of donors, the genetic and exposure-history diversity represented was limited. Pairwise subsampling led to the expectation that sequencing depth would affect the degree of clonotype sharing among donors. Naive subsets generally had larger estimated clonotype richness than memory subsets.

The receptor chain draws on TRBV7-2 and TRBJ2-5, with TRBD2 identical over 7 junction bases. The sequence was obtained from a man aged 18 to 30 in good health. Some clones in this sample may be carry-over from other donors' samples. The sequenced sample consisted of naive CD4+ T cells from PBMCs. Sample cell subset or site, as interpreted from the label and publication: CD45RA+ positively selected. Here the CDR3 is given as CASSLMLLAVQETQYF. The nucleotides read TGTGCCAGCAGCCTAATGTTGCTAGCGGTACAAGAGACCCAGTACTTC.